This T cell receptor (beta chain) comes out of a study of T cells in Graves' hyperthyroidism and ophthalmopathy. Study background: The authors collected peripheral blood at initial diagnosis, before any treatment. Study conclusions and caveats: Most clonotypes expanded in thyroid above 0.001 were likewise present in blood.

A note on this clonotype: Its specificity is unknown.

The germline V gene encodes CDR1 SNHLY and CDR2 FYNNEI. The CDR3 extends over 14 amino acids. V lost 5 bases and J lost 2; bases outside the gene matches: 5. Researchers took RNA transcripts and amplified the TCR beta CDR3 regions from them. HTBI primers were the set used in a first-round RT-PCR of the TCR CDR3. TCRdb reprocessed the multiplex PCR reads with MiXCR, giving one entry per CDR3 protein. The sample records 250,000 or so distinct CDR3 sequences, just over 14% being singletons. This chain links TRBV2 with TRBJ2-5; 7 positions match TRBD1. Sequencing was done on a sample of blood. The clonotype originates from a woman in her thirties or forties with Graves' hyperthyroidism that later progressed to Graves' ophthalmopathy. DNA of the CDR3: TGTGCCAGCAGTACCTGGGACAGACAAGAGACCCAGTACTTC. Encoded protein: CASSTWDRQETQYF.